This T cell receptor beta chain was found in a study of neurological immune-mediated disorders. CDR1 and CDR2 from the germline V gene are SGDLS and YYNGEE. CDR3 length: 12 amino acids. With 10-nucleotide random UMIs, 5'RACE was used to make the cDNA. From the 5' RACE reads, TCRdb called clonotypes with MiXCR, one entry per CDR3 protein. The sample yields 40,000 to 50,000 distinct CDR3 sequences, under 2% seen once. At least ten counts were recorded for this clonotype. Its specificity is unknown. An end of the junction differs from the germline gene, which may be a read error. Findings and caveats of the study: When the repertoires were grouped phylogenetically, those of 18 of the 34 multiple sclerosis patients came together in a single cluster of related CDR3 sequences, which points to a possible repertoire-level signature. The expanded clones of different subjects shared no CDR3 amino acid sequences (suggesting private repertoires in all groups). The greatest TCR clonal expansion occurred in HTLV-1-associated myelopathy and the least in multiple sclerosis, which fell below healthy controls.

The chain couples TRBV9 to TRBJ2-3, with 8 positions matching TRBD2. Sequencing used PBMCs. This sequence originates from a woman aged 40 to 50 with multiple sclerosis. The CDR3 nucleotides read TGTGCCAGCAGCCCAAGCGGGGGCCCCTATGATTTT. Its translation: CASSPSGGPYDF.